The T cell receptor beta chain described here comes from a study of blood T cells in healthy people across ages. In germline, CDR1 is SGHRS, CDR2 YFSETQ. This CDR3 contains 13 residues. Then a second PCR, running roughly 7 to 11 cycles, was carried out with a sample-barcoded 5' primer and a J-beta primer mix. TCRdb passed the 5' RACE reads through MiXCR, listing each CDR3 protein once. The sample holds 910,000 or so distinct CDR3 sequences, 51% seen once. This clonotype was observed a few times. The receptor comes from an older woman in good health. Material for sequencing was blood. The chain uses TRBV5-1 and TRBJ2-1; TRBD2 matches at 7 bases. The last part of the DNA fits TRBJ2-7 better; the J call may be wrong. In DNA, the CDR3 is TGCGCCACCAAGCGGGATACCTACAATGAGCAGTACTTC. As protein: CATKRDTYNEQYF.